This entry lists 24 T cell receptor beta chains sequenced from one sample in a study of blood T cell repertoires in COVID-19. Sequencing was performed with immunoSEQ multiplex PCR; in TCRdb, only in-frame clones are kept and a portion is missing. The sample lists nearly 350,000 clones, around nine tenths occurring once. Source material: peripheral blood. These TCRs come from a woman in her sixties or seventies with COVID-19, enrolled during active disease.

This clone was seen a single time. CDR3 protein: CATMTGGKDTQYF. The CDR3 bases are TGTGCCACCATGACGGGGGGTAAAGATACGCAGTATTTT. The chain is built from TRBV7-6 and TRBJ2-3; TRBD2 aligns across 7 bases. This CDR3 spans 13 amino acids. The junction had 9 bases not matched to a gene; V was cut back by 10 bases and J by 5 bases. Germline V CDR1 and CDR2: SGHVS, FNYEAQ.

The CDR3 here is CASSSMNTEAFF. CDR3 nucleotide sequence: TGTGCCAGCAGTTCAATGAACACTGAAGCTTTCTTT. J is TRBJ1-1 and V is TRBV6-6; D not resolved. This CDR3 has 12 residues. Trimming removed 4 bases from V and 0 bases from J, with 3 bases in between. Germline V gene data show CDR1 as MNHNY and CDR2 as SVGAGI (reference sequence).

The chain uses TRBV27 and TRBJ1-2, with 11 bases identical to TRBD1. CDR1 MNHEY and CDR2 SMNVEV come from the germline V gene (reference sequence). V shed 5 bases and J 9 bases; nucleotides not matched to a gene: 5. The CDR3 consists of 13 residues. As DNA, the CDR3 is TGTGCCAGCAGTAGGGACAGGGGGGCAAGCTACACCTTC. Protein product: CASSRDRGASYTF.

This chain connects TRBV27 to TRBJ1-2; possible D gene TRBD1, 6 bases. Germline loops: CDR1 MNHEY, CDR2 SMNVEV (reference sequence). The V gene lost 2 bases and the J gene lost 4 bases, with 20 bases spanning the gap. This CDR3 has 17 residues. DNA of the CDR3: TGTGCCAGCAGTTTACGGGTCGTGAAGACAGGCCTCTATGGCTACACCTTC. It encodes CASSLRVVKTGLYGYTF.

The CDR3 spells CASTTEGQVNSPLHF. The DNA of the CDR3 is TGTGCCAGCACTACGGAGGGACAGGTGAATTCACCCCTCCACTTT. The chain employs TRBV2 and TRBJ1-6, with 8 bases matching TRBD1. This CDR3 has 15 amino acids. The trim removed 7 bases at V and 7 bases at J, leaving 9 bases unmatched. Germline V gives CDR1 SNHLY, CDR2 FYNNEI. Supplemented by reference TRBV2 and TRBJ1-6, the full variable domain reads EPEVTQTPSHQVTQMGQEVILRCVPISNHLYFYWYRQILGQKVEFLVSFYNNEISEKSEIFDDQFSVERPDGSNFTLKIRSTKLEDSAMYFCASTTEGQVNSPLHFGNGTRLTVT.

The rearrangement joins TRBV2 to TRBJ1-1; D gene ambiguous. CDR3 length: 14 residues. CDR1 is SNHLY, CDR2 FYNNEI, per germline. V was cut by 10 bases and J by 3 bases, with 18 bases left in between. CDR3 nucleotide sequence: TGTGCCACCACACCTATCATGCGGGACACTGAAGCTTTCTTT. Encoded protein: CATTPIMRDTEAFF. Full variable domain (outside the CDR3, taken from reference TRBV2 and TRBJ1-1): EPEVTQTPSHQVTQMGQEVILRCVPISNHLYFYWYRQILGQKVEFLVSFYNNEISEKSEIFDDQFSVERPDGSNFTLKIRSTKLEDSAMYFCATTPIMRDTEAFFGQGTRLTVV.

The chain joins TRBV4-1 to TRBJ1-2; a weak D match, TRBD1 (6 bases). The V end was cut by 0 bases, the J end by 2 bases, with 13 bases between. Germline CDR1 reads MGHRA; CDR2 reads YSYEKL. CDR3 length: 16 amino acids. The CDR3 protein is CASSQDLGGPNYGYTF. CDR3 DNA sequence: TGCGCCAGCAGCCAAGATTTGGGGGGGCCCAACTATGGCTACACCTTC.

The chain carries TRBV6-2 or TRBV6-3 and TRBJ2-6; D is possibly TRBD1 (5 bases). V dropped 2 bases and J dropped 4 bases, with 15 bases sitting between them. Germline V gene data show CDR1 as MNHEY and CDR2 as SVGEGT. The CDR3 sequence is 17 residues long. This CDR3 is CASSYRTRALGANVLTF. For the CDR3, the DNA is TGTGCCAGCAGTTACAGGACACGGGCCCTAGGGGCCAACGTCCTGACTTTC.

V and J are TRBV6-6 and TRBJ2-7; TRBD2 agrees at 11 bases. After removal of 7 bases from V and 7 bases from J, the junction contained 9 bases not matched to a gene. Germline V lookup: CDR1 MNHNY, CDR2 SVGAGI (reference sequence). The CDR3 loop spans 14 amino acids. CDR3 loop: CASTTSGGATEQYF. The CDR3, as DNA: TGTGCCAGCACTACTAGCGGGGGAGCAACGGAGCAGTACTTC.

This chain links TRBV6-5 with TRBJ2-7, with TRBD1 as a possible D gene (5 bases). V lost 8 bases to trimming and J lost 9 bases, with 17 bases between them. Germline CDR1 MNHEY, CDR2 SVGAGI. This CDR3 region has 12 residues. CDR3 in DNA: TGTGCCAGCGGGCCTGCCGACAGAACGCAGTACTTC. Translation gives CASGPADRTQYF.

This rearrangement joins TRBV29-1 to TRBJ2-7; the match to TRBD1 covers 7 bases. The J segment lost 2 bases and the V segment lost 4 bases, leaving 5 bases of the junction unmatched. The CDR3 is made up of 13 amino acids. Germline V CDR1 and CDR2: SQVTM, ANQGSEA. The CDR3 DNA is TGCAGCGTTGCCTCCGGGACAGCCTACGAGCAGTACTTC. Its protein product is CSVASGTAYEQYF.

This clone was counted once. Germline and junction disagree at one end, which may indicate a read error. This sample also contains other DNA sequences that code for the same CDR3. The chain uses TRBV4-3 and TRBJ1-2; possibly TRBD1 for D (5 bases). CDR1 and CDR2 from the germline V gene are LGHNA and YSLEER. This CDR3 contains 13 residues. CDR3 nucleotide sequence: TGCGCCAGCAGCCAAGATTTGGCAGGGCCCAGGGTCTTC. Its protein product is CASSQDLAGPRVF.

The V and J genes are TRBV27 and TRBJ1-6, with TRBD1 matching over 9 bases. This CDR3 contains 15 residues. V shed 3 bases, J shed 13 bases, and the junction held 10 bases outside the gene matches. Germline values: CDR1 MNHEY, CDR2 SMNVEV (reference sequence). CDR3 sequence: CASSLFPGQGTPLHF. CDR3 bases: TGTGCCAGCAGTTTGTTCCCGGGACAGGGAACCCCCCTCCACTTT.

The rearrangement links TRBV12-3 or TRBV12-4 to TRBJ1-1; D unresolved. This CDR3 contains 12 residues. V was clipped by 7 bases and J by 1 base, with 7 bases between them. The CDR3 coding sequence is TGTGCCAGCACCCCCAAGAACACTGAAGCTTTCTTT. It specifies CASTPKNTEAFF.

Notes on this clone: The junction departs from germline at one end; a sequencing error may be responsible. The chain is built from TRBV29-1 and TRBJ1-5; the match to TRBD1 covers 8 bases. Germline V CDR1 and CDR2: SQVTM, ANQGSEA. The CDR3 length is 16 residues. CDR3 coding DNA: TGCAGCGCTGAATCTACGGGACAGGTCTGCAATCAGCCCCAGCATTTT. Its translation is CSAESTGQVCNQPQHF. Complete variable domain (other parts from reference TRBV29-1 and TRBJ1-5): SAVISQKPSRDICQRGTSLTIQCQVDSQVTMMFWYRQQPGQSLTLIATANQGSEATYESGFVIDKFPISRPNLTFSTLTVSNMSPEDSSIYLCSAESTGQVCNQPQHFGDGTRLSIL.

Details on this clone: Within the sample, other DNA sequences also encode this same CDR3. The chain employs TRBV18 and TRBJ1-1, with D hard to call. CDR1 is KGHSH, CDR2 LQKENI, per germline. The length of the CDR3 is 13 residues. Trimming cost V 2 bases and J 4 bases, with 8 bases left between them. The CDR3, as DNA: TGTGCCAGCTCACCAATGGAGGGCACTGAAGCTTTCTTT. Its translation is CASSPMEGTEAFF. The entire variable domain, with the rest obtained from reference TRBV18 and TRBJ1-1, is as follows: NAGVMQNPRHLVRRRGQEARLRCSPMKGHSHVYWYRQLPEEGLKFMVYLQKENIIDESGMPKERFSAEFPKEGPSILRIQQVVRGDSAAYFCASSPMEGTEAFFGQGTRLTVV.

In its sample, this clone was seen once. The V and J genes are TRBV21-1 and TRBJ2-1; the D call in the table, TRBD2, was not verified against the DNA. TRBV21-1 is a listed pseudogene. This CDR3 comprises 14 residues. The CDR3 spells CAPVQRGPYNEQFF. The CDR3 DNA reads TGTGCCCCAGTGCAGCGGGGCCCCTACAATGAGCAGTTCTTC.

J is TRBJ1-4 and V is TRBV10-2; perhaps TRBD1 as D (5 bases). Germline assignment: CDR1 WSHSY and CDR2 SAAADI. The CDR3 totals 17 residues. V lost 2 bases to trimming and J lost 2 bases, with 15 bases between them. The CDR3 sequence is CASSEAGWPGTNEKLFF. CDR3 in DNA: TGCGCCAGCAGTGAGGCAGGATGGCCAGGGACTAATGAAAAACTGTTTTTT.

In its sample, this clone was seen once. The chain is built from TRBV3-1 (or the pseudogene TRBV3-2) and TRBJ2-7, with D possibly being TRBD1 (5 bases). Trimming took 3 bases from V and 7 from J, leaving 10 bases between them. CDR3 length: 12 amino acids. From germline, CDR1 is LGHDT and CDR2 YNNKEL (reference sequence). This CDR3 reads CASSHLNREQYF. Written as DNA, the CDR3 is TGTGCCAGCAGCCACCTCAACAGGGAGCAGTACTTC.

The chain employs TRBV19 and TRBJ1-1; tentatively, D is TRBD1 (5 bases). CDR3 size: 19 residues. Trimming took 7 bases from V and 2 from J, leaving 29 bases between them. The germline V gene has CDR1 LNHDA and CDR2 SQIVND (reference sequence). The CDR3, as DNA: TGTGCCAGTACCCCCGCGGGGGAGGTAGTCTCACTACTTAACACTGAAGCTTTCTTT. Protein product: CASTPAGEVVSLLNTEAFF.

The V call is TRBV5-8, the J call TRBJ1-5; D unclear. The V and J ends lost 4 bases and 2 bases respectively, with 10 bases between them. The germline V gene encodes CDR1 SGHTS and CDR2 YDEGEE. This CDR3 is built from 14 residues. The DNA of the CDR3 is TGTGCCAGCAGCCGACGGACTGGCAATCAGCCCCAGCATTTT. Translation gives CASSRRTGNQPQHF.

This chain uses TRBV2 with TRBJ1-2, with TRBD1 as a possible D gene (5 bases). The length of the CDR3 is 14 residues. Trimming pared 7 bases from V and 3 bases from J, leaving 15 bases between. Looked up from germline, CDR1 is SNHLY and CDR2 is FYNNEI. CDR3 sequence: CASKPSVGHYGYTF. The CDR3 DNA reads as TGTGCCAGCAAACCCTCGGTGGGGCACTATGGCTACACCTTC.

In nucleotides, the CDR3 is TGTGCCACCAGCGGACAGTTCACAGATACGCAGTATTTT. Translated, it gives CATSGQFTDTQYF. V and J are TRBV24-1 and TRBJ2-3, with D tentatively TRBD1 (6 bases). This CDR3 is 13 amino acids long. Germline CDR1 reads KGHDR; CDR2 reads SFDVKD. V shed 7 bases and J shed 2 bases, with 9 bases lying between them.

The chain links TRBV25-1 to TRBJ2-1, with TRBD1 identical over 8 bases. V lost 10 bases, J lost 4 bases, and 3 bases stayed unmatched. This CDR3 region has 12 residues. Germline CDR1 MGHDK, CDR2 SYGVNS. The CDR3 DNA reads as TGTGCCACCCACAGGGGGTACAATGAGCAGTTCTTC. This gives the protein CATHRGYNEQFF.